This is a list of T cell receptor beta chains from one sample in a study of glioma-infiltrating T cells. One entry per CDR3 protein, called by TCRdb with MiXCR from the multiplex PCR reads. The table shows approximately 89,000 distinct CDR3 sequences, with approximately 22% occurring only once. Sequenced material: glioma tissue, nonneoplastic brain tissue, or PBMCs (not recorded which). All receptors come from a human donor with low-grade glioma or glioblastoma, undergoing nonglioma brain surgery, or in good health (not recorded which). The CDR3 runs from the conserved cysteine through the conserved F or W. A D gene is named only where the DNA matches it firmly. The size field is filled for only some rows; it gives once, few, many or a size class.

clone_size	v_call	j_call	d_call	cdr3_aa	cdr3_nt
few	TRBV5-1	TRBJ2-1	NA	CASSTKQGAYNEQFF	TGCGCCAGCAGCACAAAACAGGGAGCCTACAATGAGCAGTTCTTC
NA	TRBV29-1	TRBJ1-1	TRBD1	CSVGDRYANTEAFF	TGCAGCGTGGGGGACAGGTACGCGAACACTGAAGCTTTCTTT
NA	TRBV7-9	TRBJ1-5	NA	CASSLEGGKSNQPQHF	TGTGCCAGCAGCTTAGAGGGAGGGAAAAGCAATCAGCCCCAGCATTTT
many	TRBV24-1	TRBJ1-2	TRBD1	CATSDLGRGPFNYGYTF	TGTGCCACCAGTGATTTGGGCAGGGGGCCTTTTAACTATGGCTACACCTTC
many	TRBV7-2	TRBJ1-1	NA	CASRLGRGSGTEAFF	TGTGCCAGTAGATTAGGGCGGGGTAGCGGGACTGAAGCTTTCTTT
many	TRBV27	TRBJ1-2	NA	CASSLSGPLSYGYTF	TGTGCCAGCAGTTTATCGGGGCCACTCAGCTATGGCTACACCTTC
NA	TRBV18	TRBJ2-7	TRBD1	CASSPRRTGVDEQYF	TGTGCCAGCTCACCACGCAGGACAGGGGTGGACGAGCAGTACTTC
many	TRBV18	TRBJ2-7	TRBD2	CASSPLAGGSEYEQYF	TGTGCCAGCTCACCGCTAGCGGGAGGGTCGGAGTACGAGCAGTACTTC
NA	TRBV7-9	TRBJ2-5	TRBD2	CASSSSGGGRIETQYF	TGTGCCAGCAGCTCCTCCGGCGGGGGGAGGATAGAGACCCAGTACTTC
many	TRBV7-2	TRBJ2-7	NA	CASSLHGTANEQYF	TGTGCCAGCAGCCTCCACGGGACGGCGAACGAGCAGTACTTC
many	TRBV10-2	TRBJ2-3	NA	CASLKNGASVDTQYF	TGCGCCAGCTTAAAGAATGGGGCTAGTGTAGATACGCAGTATTTT
many	TRBV6-1	TRBJ2-1	TRBD1	CASSLPGQGLSNEQFF	TGTGCCAGCTCCCTACCGGGACAGGGGCTTTCCAATGAGCAGTTCTTC
many	TRBV4-1	TRBJ2-7	TRBD2	CASSRLLAGGIPYEQYF	TGCGCCAGCAGCCGCCTACTAGCGGGAGGGATCCCCTACGAGCAGTACTTC
few	TRBV5-4	TRBJ1-6	NA	CASSLVSGSLGSPLHF	TGTGCCAGCAGCTTGGTGTCCGGATCTCTAGGGTCACCCCTCCACTTT
few	TRBV18	TRBJ1-4	NA	CASSPFRDGEEKLFF	TGTGCCAGCTCACCATTCCGGGACGGCGAAGAAAAACTGTTTTTT
many	TRBV6-6	TRBJ2-1	TRBD1	CASSYSNRGPINEQFF	TGTGCCAGCAGTTACTCCAACAGGGGACCCATCAATGAGCAGTTCTTC
NA	TRBV6-5	TRBJ1-2	NA	CASSYSKRGGYTF	TGTGCCAGCAGTTACTCGAAAAGAGGTGGCTACACCTTC
many	TRBV20-1	TRBJ2-1	NA	CSARGTVGQYNEQFF	TGCAGTGCTAGAGGGACGGTGGGCCAGTACAATGAGCAGTTCTTC
NA	TRBV5-4	TRBJ1-6	TRBD1	CASRLGQGTSPLHF	TGTGCCAGCAGACTCGGACAGGGAACGTCACCCCTCCACTTT
many	TRBV20-1	TRBJ1-1	NA	CSATMGAKSEAFF	TGCAGTGCCACGATGGGAGCAAAAAGTGAAGCTTTCTTT
many	TRBV5-4	TRBJ1-2	NA	CASSAHRQNNYGYTF	TGTGCCAGCAGCGCCCACCGCCAGAATAACTATGGCTACACCTTC
many	TRBV20-1	TRBJ1-4	NA	CSARGRTEKLFF	TGCAGTGCTAGAGGACGGACCGAAAAACTGTTTTTT
many	TRBV27	TRBJ2-3	NA	CASSLSPWDTQYF	TGTGCCAGCAGTTTGTCCCCTTGGGATACGCAGTATTTT
many	TRBV6-1	TRBJ2-3	NA	CASSWRRSTDTQYF	TGTGCCAGCAGTTGGCGTCGCAGCACAGATACGCAGTATTTT
many	TRBV19	TRBJ2-1	NA	CASKRGHGGYNEQFF	TGTGCCAGTAAGAGGGGCCACGGGGGATACAATGAGCAGTTCTTC
NA	TRBV19	TRBJ2-2	NA	CASKTDTANTGELFF	TGTGCCAGTAAAACAGATACCGCGAACACCGGGGAGCTGTTTTTT
many	TRBV6-1	TRBJ1-2	NA	CASRGTGGYYGYTF	TGTGCCAGCAGGGGGACGGGCGGATACTATGGCTACACCTTC
NA	TRBV4-2	TRBJ2-1	TRBD2	CASSQGLAGGHNEQFF	TGTGCCAGCAGCCAAGGACTAGCGGGGGGGCACAATGAGCAGTTCTTC
many	TRBV6-1	TRBJ2-1	NA	CASSDLTDNEQFF	TGTGCCAGCAGTGATCTGACGGACAATGAGCAGTTCTTC
NA	TRBV29-1	TRBJ1-1	NA	CSVGQDPNTEAFF	TGCAGCGTTGGTCAGGACCCGAACACTGAAGCTTTCTTT
many	TRBV18	TRBJ1-5	NA	CASSPSSNQPQHF	TGTGCCAGCTCACCCTCGAGCAATCAGCCCCAGCATTTT
NA	TRBV7-9	TRBJ1-2	NA	CASSLQGSPLDGYTF	TGTGCCAGCAGCTTACAGGGGTCCCCCCTGGATGGCTACACCTTC
many	TRBV12-3/TRBV12-4	TRBJ1-1	NA	CASSLGPQNTEAFF	TGTGCCAGCAGTTTGGGGCCGCAGAACACTGAAGCTTTCTTT
many	TRBV28	TRBJ1-5	NA	CASSSPEGLNQPQHF	TGTGCCAGCAGTTCCCCCGAGGGTCTCAATCAGCCCCAGCATTTT
many	TRBV20-1	TRBJ2-7	TRBD1	CSASRDRVINEQYF	TGCAGTGCTTCGCGGGACAGGGTCATCAACGAGCAGTACTTC
many	TRBV6-1	TRBJ1-2	NA	CASSEEAGDGYTF	TGTGCCAGCAGTGAAGAGGCAGGGGATGGCTACACCTTC
many	TRBV2	TRBJ1-5	TRBD1	CASSEGTGRQPQHF	TGTGCCAGCAGTGAAGGGACAGGCCGGCAGCCCCAGCATTTT
many	TRBV10-3	TRBJ2-5	NA	CAISVGGSYQETQYF	TGTGCCATCAGCGTAGGGGGGTCGTACCAAGAGACCCAGTACTTC
many	TRBV18	TRBJ2-5	NA	CASSPSIETQYF	TGTGCCAGCTCACCCTCGATAGAGACCCAGTACTTC
NA	TRBV19	TRBJ1-5	TRBD1	CASSDGQANQPQHF	TGTGCCAGTAGCGACGGACAGGCCAATCAGCCCCAGCATTTT
NA	TRBV7-9	TRBJ2-3	NA	CASSSYGREGGADTQYF	TGTGCCAGCAGCAGTTATGGTCGAGAGGGGGGCGCAGATACGCAGTATTTT
NA	TRBV12-3/TRBV12-4	TRBJ2-7	NA	CASSLEGTPGVF	TGTGCCAGCAGTCTGGAAGGGACTCCTGGGGTGTTC
many	TRBV2	TRBJ2-5	NA	CASSASQTQYF	TGTGCCAGCAGCGCATCCCAGACCCAGTACTTC
few	TRBV19	TRBJ2-1	TRBD2	CASSIGLAANEQFF	TGTGCCAGTAGTATCGGACTAGCGGCCAATGAGCAGTTCTTC
many	TRBV6-1	TRBJ2-5	NA	CASSSLMETQYF	TGTGCCAGCAGTTCCCTAATGGAGACCCAGTACTTC
many	TRBV6-2/TRBV6-3	TRBJ2-7	TRBD2	CASSYFASGGSEQYF	TGTGCCAGCAGTTACTTCGCTAGCGGGGGGAGTGAGCAGTACTTC
NA	TRBV16	TRBJ1-2	NA	CASSQSAGRYGYTF	TGTGCCAGCAGCCAATCAGCAGGGCGCTATGGCTACACCTTC
many	TRBV4-2	TRBJ2-3	TRBD1	CASSQGQSTDTQYF	TGTGCCAGCAGCCAGGGACAGAGCACAGATACGCAGTATTTT
many	TRBV5-4	TRBJ1-4	NA	CASSFGKYEKLFF	TGTGCCAGCAGCTTCGGGAAGTATGAAAAACTGTTTTTT
medium-sized	TRBV6-1	TRBJ2-7	TRBD1	CAVGTAAYEQYF	TGTGCCGTCGGGACAGCGGCTTACGAGCAGTACTTC
many	TRBV2	TRBJ1-1	TRBD1	CASSEQFPGTGGNTEAFF	TGTGCCAGCAGTGAACAATTCCCTGGAACAGGGGGCAACACTGAAGCTTTCTTT
many	TRBV20-1	TRBJ1-6	NA	CSASSRGRNSPLHF	TGCAGTGCTAGCTCCCGCGGACGGAATTCACCCCTCCACTTT
NA	TRBV11-2	TRBJ2-7	TRBD1	CVSSWDRGQYEQYF	TGTGTCAGCAGCTGGGACAGGGGGCAATACGAGCAGTACTTC
NA	TRBV10-3	TRBJ2-5	NA	CAISRFGSEETQYF	TGTGCCATCAGTCGGTTCGGGAGCGAGGAGACCCAGTACTTC
many	TRBV28	TRBJ1-3	TRBD1	CASSFSPGQGGNTIYF	TGTGCCAGCAGTTTCTCTCCGGGACAGGGAGGAAACACCATATATTTT
NA	TRBV19	TRBJ2-1	NA	CAIRRGAQGGEQFF	TGTGCCATTCGTCGGGGGGCGCAGGGAGGTGAGCAGTTCTTC
many	TRBV6-1	TRBJ1-5	NA	CASRMTLNQPQHF	TGTGCCAGCAGGATGACGCTGAATCAGCCCCAGCATTTT
many	TRBV3-1	TRBJ2-1	TRBD2	CASSQDRLAGGFDEQFF	TGTGCCAGCAGCCAAGATAGACTAGCGGGAGGTTTCGATGAGCAGTTCTTC
few	TRBV5-1	TRBJ1-1	TRBD1	CASSSQGSNTEAFF	TGCGCCAGCAGTTCACAGGGGAGTAACACTGAAGCTTTCTTT